The 32 T cell receptor beta chains presented below share a single source sample, sequenced in a study of identical twins. From the 5' RACE reads, TCRdb called clonotypes with MiXCR, one entry per CDR3 protein. The data hold over 500,000 distinct CDR3 sequences, with less than 25% observed a single time. These data are also associated with another study on T cells expressing NK-cell markers.

The sample comprised CD4+ T cells sorted from blood. These receptors originate from a woman aged 18-29 years in good health.

The J gene is TRBJ2-1, the V gene TRBV6-2 or TRBV6-3; no definite D call. V was pared by 6 bases and J by 7 bases, with 10 bases between. CDR1 and CDR2 (germline): MNHEY, SVGEGT. This CDR3 contains 12 residues. CDR3 nucleotides: TGTGCCAGCAGGTCCTACATAAATGAGCAGTTCTTC. It is translated as CASRSYINEQFF.

With regard to this clonotype: The junction departs from germline at one end; a sequencing error may be responsible. V usage is TRBV6-1 and J usage is TRBJ1-1; a possible D gene is TRBD1 (6 bases). The CDR3 consists of 13 residues. Germline V gene sequence: CDR1 MNHNS, CDR2 SASEGT. The CDR3 DNA follows: TGTGCCAGCGGTGACCCCGGGACACAAGAAGCTTTCTTT. It specifies CASGDPGTQEAFF.

The rearrangement uses TRBV29-1 and TRBJ1-1, with D hard to call. The germline gives CDR1 SQVTM, CDR2 ANQGSEA. CDR3 length: 11 residues. V dropped 5 bases and J dropped 5 bases, with 9 bases sitting between them. The CDR3 DNA sequence: TGCAGCGTTAGCACGGGGACTGAAGCTTTCTTT. Its protein is CSVSTGTEAFF.

The table lists this clonotype with a few counts. The J gene is TRBJ2-3, the V gene TRBV15, with 8 bases identical to TRBD2. In germline, CDR1 is LNHNV, CDR2 YYDKDF (reference sequence). This CDR3 has 17 residues. Trimming took 0 bases from V and 2 from J; bases not matched to a gene: 7. The CDR3 is CATSRDTLAGSTDTQYF. CDR3 DNA: TGTGCCACCAGCAGAGATACCCTAGCGGGTTCCACAGATACGCAGTATTTT.

The genes are TRBV10-1 and TRBJ2-4; no firm D call. The germline gives CDR1 WNHNN, CDR2 SYGVQD (reference sequence). V lost 3 bases and J 10 bases, leaving 13 bases between the germline ends. This CDR3 spans 13 amino acids. The CDR3 spells CASSEGPAEIQYF. CDR3 nucleotide sequence: TGCGCCAGCAGTGAAGGTCCGGCGGAGATTCAGTACTTC.

The gene calls are TRBV19 and TRBJ2-1, with TRBD1 matching over 7 bases. The CDR3 is 13 amino acids. Germline V gives CDR1 LNHDA, CDR2 SQIVND (reference sequence). Germline trimming cut 5 bases from V and 9 bases from J; bases unmatched to any gene: 7. CDR3 amino acids: CASSERGQGEQFF. The DNA of the CDR3 is TGTGCCAGTAGTGAGAGGGGGCAGGGTGAGCAGTTCTTC.

J is TRBJ2-3 and V is TRBV11-3, with 9 bases fitting TRBD1. V dropped 1 base and J dropped 5; count of bases not matched to a gene: 7. The germline CDR1 and CDR2 sequences are SGHNT and YENEEA. The CDR3 is made up of 16 amino acids. CDR3: CASSLGGDRAVDTQYF. In DNA, the CDR3 is TGTGCCAGCAGCTTAGGAGGGGACAGGGCTGTAGATACGCAGTATTTT.

The chain recombines TRBV6-5 with TRBJ2-7; the D gene could be TRBD1 or TRBD2 (5 bases each). This CDR3 contains 17 residues. V was cut by 0 bases and J by 8 bases, with 23 bases left in between. Germline CDR1 is MNHEY and CDR2 is SVGAGI. The CDR3 nucleotides are TGTGCCAGCAGTTACTCCCGATCCGGGACGGGATTCTCCAAGCAGTACTTC. The encoded protein is CASSYSRSGTGFSKQYF.

J is TRBJ2-7 and V is TRBV5-1; no clear D. The length of the CDR3 is 13 residues. Trimming removed 3 bases from V and 7 bases from J, with 14 bases in between. Germline V gives CDR1 SGHRS, CDR2 YFSETQ. The CDR3: CASSSPGSIEQYF. In DNA form, the CDR3 reads TGCGCCAGCAGCTCCCCCGGGTCCATTGAGCAGTACTTC.

The chain has TRBV12-3 or TRBV12-4 and TRBJ1-6; D gene uncertain. Trimming took off 2 bases at V and 0 bases at J, with 8 bases between the two ends. The CDR3 consists of 16 residues. The CDR3 sequence: CASSLLGRSYNSPLHF. In DNA, the CDR3 is TGTGCCAGCAGTTTATTAGGCCGCTCCTATAATTCACCCCTCCACTTT.

This clonotype was counted between two and nine times. The rearrangement links TRBV4-3 to TRBJ2-2, with D unresolved. This CDR3 has 13 residues. Germline values: CDR1 LGHNA, CDR2 YSLEER. The V end was cut by 0 bases, the J end by 7 bases, with 6 bases between. The CDR3 coding sequence is TGCGCCAGCAGCCAAGATAAAAACGGGGAGCTGTTTTTT. It translates to CASSQDKNGELFF.

V gene TRBV20-1 combines with J gene TRBJ1-4, with 7 bases that match TRBD1. From germline, CDR1 is DFQATT and CDR2 SNEGSKA (reference sequence). There are 13 residues in the CDR3. J was trimmed by 7 bases and V by 5 bases; bases with no gene match: 7. The CDR3 coding sequence is TGCAGTGCTCCAGGGGGGGGCTTTGAAAAACTGTTTTTT. Its translation: CSAPGGGFEKLFF.

This clonotype occurred a few times. The rearrangement joins TRBV29-1 to TRBJ2-3; 10 nucleotides agree with TRBD1. CDR3 length equals 18 residues. V was pared by 7 bases and J by 3 bases, with 19 bases of the junction left unmatched. The germline CDR1 and CDR2 sequences are SQVTM and ANQGSEA. CDR3 loop: CSEEASDRGRRITDTQYF. The CDR3 DNA reads TGCAGCGAGGAGGCAAGTGACAGGGGGCGAAGGATTACAGATACGCAGTATTTT.

The chain has TRBV18 and TRBJ2-1; TRBD1 matches 11 bases. J was trimmed by 3 bases and V by 2 bases; bases with no gene match: 12. CDR3 length: 19 residues. CDR1 and CDR2 (germline): KGHSH, LQKENI. The CDR3 bases are TGTGCCAGCTCACCAGAAAGGGACAGGGGGATCCCCCTCTACAATGAGCAGTTCTTC. Amino acids: CASSPERDRGIPLYNEQFF.

This clonotype was recorded at least ten times. This sequence joins TRBV12-3 or TRBV12-4 and TRBJ2-3; TRBD2 agrees at 8 bases. There are 16 residues in the CDR3. The junction had 11 bases not matched to a gene; V was cut back by 5 bases and J by 4 bases. CDR3 in amino acids: CASSLLAGRGADTQYF. CDR3 sequence (DNA): TGTGCCAGCAGTCTATTAGCGGGAAGGGGGGCAGATACGCAGTATTTT.

Only a few counts were recorded for this clonotype. The chain couples TRBV20-1 to TRBJ1-1; D possibly corresponds to TRBD1 (5 bases). CDR3 length: 13 amino acids. Trimming removed 1 base at V and 1 base at J, with 7 bases between. Germline V CDR1 and CDR2: DFQATT, SNEGSKA (reference sequence). CDR3 in amino acids: CSARGTPNTEAFF. DNA of the CDR3: TGCAGTGCTAGAGGGACACCGAACACTGAAGCTTTCTTT.

The gene calls are TRBV7-9 and TRBJ2-7; TRBD2 matches 7 bases. In germline, CDR1 is SEHNR, CDR2 FQNEAQ (reference sequence). With 5 bases clipped from V and 3 bases from J, the junction kept 4 bases outside the gene matches. The CDR3 runs 13 residues. The CDR3, as DNA: TGTGCCAGCAGCGCAATAGCGGGCTACGAGCAGTACTTC. This encodes CASSAIAGYEQYF.

The table lists this clonotype with a few counts. V is TRBV15 and J is TRBJ2-1; 10 bases agree with TRBD2. The CDR3 totals 17 residues. Germline V lookup: CDR1 LNHNV, CDR2 YYDKDF (reference sequence). The V gene end was trimmed by 0 bases and the J gene end by 4 bases; junction bases not matched to a gene: 6. The CDR3 DNA follows: TGTGCCACCAGCAGAGATCTAGCGGGAGTCGTATACAATGAGCAGTTCTTC. Protein sequence: CATSRDLAGVVYNEQFF.

The CDR3 nucleotides read TGTGCCAGCAGTTACCATACCGGGGCCCTCCACTTT. As protein: CASSYHTGALHF. V usage is TRBV6-5 and J usage is TRBJ1-6; D is ambiguous. Germline V CDR1 and CDR2: MNHEY, SVGAGI. V shed 2 bases and J shed 14 bases, with 10 bases lying between them. CDR3 length: 12 amino acids.

This clonotype was counted between two and nine times. The chain joins TRBV7-6 to TRBJ2-7; D not certain. V shed 5 bases and J shed 3 bases, with 11 bases lying between them. This CDR3 has 13 amino acids. Germline-derived CDR1 and CDR2 are SGHVS and FNYEAQ. CDR3 in amino acids: CASSTTGFYEQYF. CDR3 sequence (DNA): TGTGCCAGCAGCACGACCGGATTCTACGAGCAGTACTTC.

This chain links TRBV12-3 or TRBV12-4 with TRBJ2-1; TRBD2 agrees at 7 bases. After removal of 3 bases from V and 6 bases from J, the junction contained 11 bases not matched to a gene. This CDR3 region has 16 residues. DNA for the CDR3: TGTGCCAGCAGTTTCACTGCCGGGACTACGAGCAATGAGCAGTTCTTC. It translates to CASSFTAGTTSNEQFF.

The rearrangement links TRBV12-3 or TRBV12-4 to TRBJ1-3, with D uncertain. The CDR3 runs to 15 residues. The germline V and J ends were trimmed by 3 bases and 2 bases, with 11 bases remaining between them. The CDR3 loop is CASSLRHRTGNTIYF. In DNA form, the CDR3 reads TGTGCCAGCAGTTTGCGGCACCGAACTGGAAACACCATATATTTT.

This clonotype was found many times. The chain has TRBV3-1 and TRBJ2-1; possibly TRBD2 for D (5 bases). In germline, CDR1 is LGHDT, CDR2 YNNKEL (reference sequence). The V end was cut by 5 bases, the J end by 0 bases, with 14 bases between. The CDR3 is made up of 16 amino acids. The CDR3 DNA is TGTGCCAGCAGCTCTACCGAGCGGAGCTCCTACAATGAGCAGTTCTTC. Residues: CASSSTERSSYNEQFF.

This clonotype has only a few counts. This sequence joins TRBV20-1 and TRBJ1-2; a possible D gene is TRBD1 (5 bases). V was cut by 8 bases and J by 3 bases, with 13 bases left in between. CDR3 size: 12 residues. Germline CDR1 DFQATT, CDR2 SNEGSKA (reference sequence). CDR3 sequence reads: CSLPGLDYGYTF. The CDR3 nucleotides are TGCAGTCTACCAGGGCTTGACTATGGCTACACCTTC.

CDR3 sequence: CAWSVTSRGEQYF. The CDR3 DNA follows: TGTGCCTGGAGTGTCACTAGTCGAGGCGAGCAGTACTTC. This chain links TRBV30 with TRBJ2-7; a weak D match, TRBD2 (5 bases). The germline V gene encodes CDR1 GTSNPN and CDR2 SVGIG (reference sequence). V lost 0 bases and J lost 6, with 12 bases in between. This CDR3 contains 13 residues.

The rearrangement uses TRBV18 and TRBJ1-5; tentative D call: TRBD1 (5 bases). Looked up from germline, CDR1 is KGHSH and CDR2 is LQKENI. This CDR3 contains 14 residues. Trimming removed 3 bases from V and 7 bases from J, with 13 bases in between. This CDR3 reads CASSPGRNGQPQHF. The CDR3 nucleotides read TGTGCCAGCTCACCGGGACGGAACGGCCAGCCCCAGCATTTT.

This clonotype was recorded a few times. The gene calls are TRBV12-3 or TRBV12-4 and TRBJ2-5, with D perhaps matching TRBD1 (5 bases). This CDR3 spans 12 amino acids. The V gene lost 4 bases and the J gene lost 4 bases, with 7 bases spanning the gap. The CDR3 DNA reads as TGTGCCAGCAGTTGGGGCGCAGAGACCCAGTACTTC. Translating it yields CASSWGAETQYF.

The J gene is TRBJ1-2, the V gene TRBV20-1; D is possibly TRBD1 (6 bases). Germline values: CDR1 DFQATT, CDR2 SNEGSKA (reference sequence). The V end lost 6 bases, the J end lost 4 bases, and 15 bases lay between the germline ends. The CDR3 totals 13 residues. The CDR3 DNA follows: TGCAGTGCCGGAGCCAGGGGTGCCTATGGCTACACCTTC. Its protein product is CSAGARGAYGYTF.

This clonotype was seen just once. The chain has TRBV20-1 and TRBJ1-1; D is uncertain. Looked up from germline, CDR1 is DFQATT and CDR2 is SNEGSKA (reference sequence). V gave up 2 bases and J gave up 5 bases, with 12 bases separating them. The CDR3 has 13 residues. The CDR3 nucleotides read TGCAGTGCTAGACCCCAGACAAGGACTGAAGCTTTCTTT. It codes for CSARPQTRTEAFF.

The CDR3 spells CASSIRAGDSNQPQHF. The CDR3 nucleotides read TGTGCCAGTAGTATACGGGCGGGGGATAGCAATCAGCCCCAGCATTTT. The chain links TRBV19 to TRBJ1-5; D perhaps matches TRBD1 (5 bases). This CDR3 has 16 amino acids. Trimming cost V 2 bases and J 0 bases, with 11 bases left between them. The germline gives CDR1 LNHDA, CDR2 SQIVND (reference sequence). Together with reference TRBV19 and TRBJ1-5, the CDR3 gives the full variable domain: DGGITQSPKYLFRKEGQNVTLSCEQNLNHDAMYWYRQDPGQGLRLIYYSQIVNDFQKGDIAEGYSVSREKKESFPLTVTSAQKNPTAFYLCASSIRAGDSNQPQHFGDGTRLSIL.

Only a few counts were recorded for this clonotype. The chain employs TRBV12-3 or TRBV12-4 and TRBJ2-4, with D possibly matching TRBD2 (5 bases). The CDR3 has 16 residues. Trimming took off 5 bases at V and 0 bases at J, with 14 bases between the two ends. The CDR3 sequence is CASSRGRGRAKNIQYF. CDR3 sequence (DNA): TGTGCCAGCAGTCGTGGACGAGGGAGAGCCAAAAACATTCAGTACTTC.

There are a few counts of this clonotype. This chain joins TRBV18 and TRBJ2-1, with D perhaps matching TRBD2 (6 bases). CDR3 length: 14 residues. The germline V gene has CDR1 KGHSH and CDR2 LQKENI. Between the trimmed V and J ends, which lost 2 bases and 10 bases, there was a span of 15 bases. CDR3 nucleotides: TGTGCCAGCTCACCAACTTCGACCCGGGGGGAGCAGTTCTTC. Translated: CASSPTSTRGEQFF.